Presented here are 8 T cell receptor beta chains from one specimen sequenced in a study of blood T cell repertoires in COVID-19 (dated by TCRdb to 2019 to 2021). Library preparation was by the immunoSEQ multiplex PCR assay. This immuneACCESS table, as held by TCRdb, lists in-frame sequences with V and J called but not all clones. Of the missing ones, under half trace to an unresolved V gene in checked studies; the others have no known cause. In all, the sample holds over 200,000 clones, and less than 85% of those were seen once. The ten biggest clones cover around 1.8% of the sample. The sequenced material came from PBMCs or T cells enriched from blood (not recorded which). These receptors originate from a man aged 60 to 69 who had recovered from COVID-19.

About this clone itself: At one end the junction does not follow the germline gene, possibly because of a read error. The gene calls are TRBV5-4 and TRBJ2-1; 9 positions agree with TRBD1. Germline V lookup: CDR1 SGHNT, CDR2 YYREEE (reference sequence). This CDR3 contains 15 residues. CDR3 residues: CASRLDRGTYNEQFF. The DNA for the CDR3 is TGTGCCAGCAGGTTGGACAGGGGAACCTACAATGAGCAGTTCTTC.

The J gene is TRBJ2-5, the V gene TRBV19, with D possibly being TRBD2 (5 bases). V was shortened by 3 bases and J by 5 bases, with 10 bases between the two germline ends. The CDR3 has 13 amino acids. Germline V gene data show CDR1 as LNHDA and CDR2 as SQIVND (reference sequence). CDR3 sequence (DNA): TGTGCCAGTAGTATCACGGGGTCGGAGACCCAGTACTTC. Translating it yields CASSITGSETQYF.

Comment on this clone: In the same sample, other DNA sequences code for this CDR3. The rearrangement joins TRBV5-1 to TRBJ2-2; D not certain. Germline values: CDR1 SGHRS, CDR2 YFSETQ. V lost 0 bases, J lost 1 base, and 4 bases lay in between. The CDR3 covers 14 residues. The CDR3: CASSLAGNTGELFF. In DNA, the CDR3 is TGCGCCAGCAGCTTGGCCGGGAACACCGGGGAGCTGTTTTTT.

The chain recombines TRBV18 with TRBJ1-5; D not certain. The CDR3 contains 16 residues. Trimming took 3 bases from V and 7 from J, leaving 19 bases between them. The germline CDR1 and CDR2 sequences are KGHSH and LQKENI. The CDR3 here is CASSPQKTLSGQPQHF. In nucleotides, the CDR3 is TGTGCCAGCTCACCGCAGAAAACCCTCAGCGGGCAGCCCCAGCATTTT. Supplemented by reference TRBV18 and TRBJ1-5, the full variable domain reads NAGVMQNPRHLVRRRGQEARLRCSPMKGHSHVYWYRQLPEEGLKFMVYLQKENIIDESGMPKERFSAEFPKEGPSILRIQQVVRGDSAAYFCASSPQKTLSGQPQHFGDGTRLSIL.

This clone was detected a few times. The rearrangement links TRBV10-1 to TRBJ2-2; D call uncertain. The CDR3 contains 14 residues. CDR1 is WNHNN and CDR2 is SYGVQD in the germline V gene (reference sequence). V shed 6 bases and J shed 7 bases, with 15 bases lying between them. DNA for the CDR3: TGCGCCAGCAGCGAGGCGGTGGAGTACGGGGAGCTGTTTTTT. Amino acids: CASSEAVEYGELFF.

The chain has TRBV5-1 and TRBJ1-1, with D unresolved. The CDR3 is made up of 15 amino acids. The V gene lost 0 bases and the J gene lost 1 base, with 10 bases spanning the gap. Germline assignment: CDR1 SGHRS and CDR2 YFSETQ. The CDR3 loop reads CASSLALGGNTEAFF. DNA of the CDR3: TGCGCCAGCAGCTTGGCCCTAGGAGGGAACACTGAAGCTTTCTTT.

The J gene is TRBJ1-5, the V gene TRBV6-4; tentative D call: TRBD1 (6 bases). CDR1 and CDR2 (germline): MRHNA, SNTAGT. V was clipped by 2 bases and J by 7 bases, with 15 bases between them. The CDR3 length is 15 residues. The CDR3 reads CASSDPRGRGQPQHF. Written as DNA, the CDR3 is TGTGCCAGCAGTGACCCCCGCGGCAGGGGCCAGCCCCAGCATTTT.

This clone is a singleton in its sample. V usage is TRBV18 and J usage is TRBJ1-2; D not certain. Germline V CDR1 and CDR2: KGHSH, LQKENI. V was clipped by 2 bases and J by 6 bases, with 10 bases between them. The CDR3 sequence is 13 residues long. The CDR3 sequence is CASSPVQVNGYTF. The CDR3 bases are TGTGCCAGCTCACCAGTACAAGTTAATGGCTACACCTTC.